This T cell receptor beta chain was profiled in a study of cytomegalovirus exposure and HLA in healthy donors. Study-wide findings and caveats: Exclusion applied to some V segments, including TRBV6-2 and TRBV6-3, as they were indistinguishable. Reported results showed that the classifier diagnosed cytomegalovirus status with high specificity and sensitivity. In a later analysis, several top co-occurrence clusters appeared linked to parvovirus B19, influenza, CMV and Epstein-Barr virus.

To note about this clone: Its antigen is not known.

The PCR contained 60 Vbeta and 13 Jbeta primers. As originally analysed: The authors later counted tens of millions of unique TCR beta chains, 9.5 million to 11 million of them shared. Some clones are missing from TCRdb's copy, which holds only in-frame ones; the method was immunoSEQ multiplex PCR. Clonal size and the V and J genes are those of that table, whereas D and trimming came from the DNA. This sample has some 79,000 clones, with around 79% found just once. CDR1 and CDR2 from the germline V gene are SGHRS and YFSETQ. V lost 5 bases and J lost 5, with 13 bases in between. The CDR3 extends over 13 amino acids.

This clonotype originated in a male donor in good health and CMV-seropositive. This sequence joins TRBV5-1 and TRBJ2-5; D unresolved. The sample comprised PBMCs. DNA of the CDR3: TGCGCCAGCAGTCAGAGGCGCCAGGAGACCCAGTACTTC. Its translation is CASSQRRQETQYF.